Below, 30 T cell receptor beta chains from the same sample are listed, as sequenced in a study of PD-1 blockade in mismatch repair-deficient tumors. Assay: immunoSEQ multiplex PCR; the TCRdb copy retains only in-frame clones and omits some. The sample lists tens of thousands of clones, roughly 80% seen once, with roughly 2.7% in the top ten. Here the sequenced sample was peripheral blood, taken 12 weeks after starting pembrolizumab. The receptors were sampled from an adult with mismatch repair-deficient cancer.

The CDR3 nucleotides read TGTGCCATCAGTGAGTCGAGTCTGGACAGGGTGAACACCGGGGAGCTGTTTTTT. It translates to CAISESSLDRVNTGELFF. The V and J genes are TRBV10-3 and TRBJ2-2, with TRBD1 matching over 8 bases. The CDR3 length is 18 residues. CDR1 and CDR2 (germline): ENHRY, SYGVKD. Trimming removed 0 bases from V and 1 base from J; junction bases left unmatched: 7.

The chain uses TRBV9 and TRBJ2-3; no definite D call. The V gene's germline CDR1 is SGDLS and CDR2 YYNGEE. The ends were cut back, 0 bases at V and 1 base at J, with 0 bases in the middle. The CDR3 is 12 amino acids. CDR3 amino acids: CASSVGTDTQYF. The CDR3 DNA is TGTGCCAGCAGCGTAGGCACAGATACGCAGTATTTT.

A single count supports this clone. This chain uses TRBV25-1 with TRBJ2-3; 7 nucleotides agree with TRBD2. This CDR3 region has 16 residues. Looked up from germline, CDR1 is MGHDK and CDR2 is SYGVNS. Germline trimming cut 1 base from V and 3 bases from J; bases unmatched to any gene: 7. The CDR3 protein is CASSESSGGVTDTQYF. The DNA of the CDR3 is TGTGCCAGCAGTGAATCTAGCGGAGGGGTGACAGATACGCAGTATTTT.

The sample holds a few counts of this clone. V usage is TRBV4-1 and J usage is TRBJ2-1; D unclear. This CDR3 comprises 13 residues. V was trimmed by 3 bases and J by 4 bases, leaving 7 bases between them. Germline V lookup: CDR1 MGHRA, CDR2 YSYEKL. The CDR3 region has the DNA TGCGCCAGCAGCCATAATCCGTACAATGAGCAGTTCTTC. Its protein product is CASSHNPYNEQFF.

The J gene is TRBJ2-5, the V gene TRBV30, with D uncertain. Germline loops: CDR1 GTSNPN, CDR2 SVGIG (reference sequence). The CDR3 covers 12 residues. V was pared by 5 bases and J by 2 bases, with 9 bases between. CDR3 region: CAWSGPQETQYF. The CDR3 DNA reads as TGTGCCTGGTCCGGGCCTCAAGAGACCCAGTACTTC.

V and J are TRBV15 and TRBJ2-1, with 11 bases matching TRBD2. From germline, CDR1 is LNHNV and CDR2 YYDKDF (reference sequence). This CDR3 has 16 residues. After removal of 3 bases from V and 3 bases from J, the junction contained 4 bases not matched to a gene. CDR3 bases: TGTGCCACCAGCAGTAGCGGGAGGGGTCGCTACAATGAGCAGTTCTTC. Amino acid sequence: CATSSSGRGRYNEQFF.

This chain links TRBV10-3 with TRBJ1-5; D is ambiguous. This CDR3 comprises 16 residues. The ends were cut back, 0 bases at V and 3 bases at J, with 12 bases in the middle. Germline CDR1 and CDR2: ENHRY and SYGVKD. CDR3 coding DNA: TGTGCCATCAGTGAGTCAGCTTCCAGGAACAATCAGCCCCAGCATTTT. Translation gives CAISESASRNNQPQHF.

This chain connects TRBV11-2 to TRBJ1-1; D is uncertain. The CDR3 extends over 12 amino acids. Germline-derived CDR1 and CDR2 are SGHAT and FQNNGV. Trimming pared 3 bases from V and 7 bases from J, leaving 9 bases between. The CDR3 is CASSLAQDEAFF. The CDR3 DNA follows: TGTGCCAGCAGCTTGGCCCAAGATGAAGCTTTCTTT. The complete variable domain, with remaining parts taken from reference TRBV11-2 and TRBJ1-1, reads EAGVAQSPRYKIIEKRQSVAFWCNPISGHATLYWYQQILGQGPKLLIQFQNNGVVDDSQLPKDRFSAERLKGVDSTLKIQPAKLEDSAVYLCASSLAQDEAFFGQGTRLTVV.

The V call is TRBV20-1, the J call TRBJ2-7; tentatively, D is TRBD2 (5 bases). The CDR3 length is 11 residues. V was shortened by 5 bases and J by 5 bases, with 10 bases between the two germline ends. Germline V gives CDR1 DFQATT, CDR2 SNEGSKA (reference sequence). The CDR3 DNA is TGCAGTGCTGTAACAGCGGACGAGCAGTACTTC. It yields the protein CSAVTADEQYF.

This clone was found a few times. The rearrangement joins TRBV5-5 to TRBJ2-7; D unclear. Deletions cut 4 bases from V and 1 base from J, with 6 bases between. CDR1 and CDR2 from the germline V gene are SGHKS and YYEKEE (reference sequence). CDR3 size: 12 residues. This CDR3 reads CASSSGSYEQYF. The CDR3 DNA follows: TGTGCCAGCAGCAGTGGGTCCTACGAGCAGTACTTC.

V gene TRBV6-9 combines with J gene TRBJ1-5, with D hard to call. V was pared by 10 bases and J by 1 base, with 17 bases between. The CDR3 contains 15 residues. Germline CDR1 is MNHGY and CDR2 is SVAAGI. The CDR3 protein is CATGPQDGSNQPQHF. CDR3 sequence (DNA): TGTGCCACCGGCCCCCAGGACGGAAGCAATCAGCCCCAGCATTTT.

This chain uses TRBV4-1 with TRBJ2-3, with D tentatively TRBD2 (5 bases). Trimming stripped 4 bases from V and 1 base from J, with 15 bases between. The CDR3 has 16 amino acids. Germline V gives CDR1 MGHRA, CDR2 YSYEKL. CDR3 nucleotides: TGCGCCAGCAGCCTACTCCTTTCGAGGGGCACAGATACGCAGTATTTT. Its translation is CASSLLLSRGTDTQYF.

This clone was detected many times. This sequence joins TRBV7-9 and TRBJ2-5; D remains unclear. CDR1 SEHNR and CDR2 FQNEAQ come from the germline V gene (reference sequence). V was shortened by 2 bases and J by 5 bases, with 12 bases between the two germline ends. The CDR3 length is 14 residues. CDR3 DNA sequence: TGTGCCAGCAGCTTATCCCGAGATCCGGAGACCCAGTACTTC. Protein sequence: CASSLSRDPETQYF.

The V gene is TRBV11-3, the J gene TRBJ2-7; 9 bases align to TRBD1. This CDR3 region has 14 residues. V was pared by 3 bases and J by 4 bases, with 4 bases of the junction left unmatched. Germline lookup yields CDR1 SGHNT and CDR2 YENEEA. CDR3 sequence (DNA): TGTGCCAGCAGCTTTGGGACAGGGCCGTACGAGCAGTACTTC. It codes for CASSFGTGPYEQYF.

The CDR3 DNA reads TGCGCCAGCAGCACGACCGGGACTGCTGCACGAGAGACCCAGTACTTC. Amino acid sequence: CASSTTGTAARETQYF. The genes are TRBV5-1 and TRBJ2-5, with D possibly being TRBD2 (6 bases). V dropped 4 bases and J dropped 4 bases, with 20 bases sitting between them. CDR3 length equals 16 residues. Germline V gives CDR1 SGHRS, CDR2 YFSETQ.

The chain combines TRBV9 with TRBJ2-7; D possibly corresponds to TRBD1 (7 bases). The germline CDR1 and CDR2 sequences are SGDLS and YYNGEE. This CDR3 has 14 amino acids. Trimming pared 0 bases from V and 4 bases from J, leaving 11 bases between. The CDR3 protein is CASSVGQGGYEQYF. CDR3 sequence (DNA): TGTGCCAGCAGCGTAGGCCAGGGGGGTTACGAGCAGTACTTC.

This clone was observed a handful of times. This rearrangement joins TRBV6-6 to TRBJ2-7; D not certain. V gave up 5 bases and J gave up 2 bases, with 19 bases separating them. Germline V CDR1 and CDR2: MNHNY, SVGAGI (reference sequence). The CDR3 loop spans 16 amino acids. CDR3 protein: CASSPHPGRGTYEQYF. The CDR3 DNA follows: TGTGCCAGCAGTCCCCACCCGGGTCGCGGCACCTACGAGCAGTACTTC.

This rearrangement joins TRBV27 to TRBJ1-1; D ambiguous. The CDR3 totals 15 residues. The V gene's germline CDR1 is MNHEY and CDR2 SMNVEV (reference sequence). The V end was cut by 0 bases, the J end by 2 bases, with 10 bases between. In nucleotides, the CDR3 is TGTGCCAGCAGTTTATCTGGTCAGGCAAACACTGAAGCTTTCTTT. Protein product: CASSLSGQANTEAFF.

CDR3 nucleotides: TGTGCCAGCAGACCCGGAGCTAACTATGGCTACACCTTC. Translated: CASRPGANYGYTF. The gene calls are TRBV6-5 and TRBJ1-2; unclear D gene. The germline CDR1 and CDR2 sequences are MNHEY and SVGAGI. The CDR3 totals 13 residues. V was trimmed by 6 bases and J by 0 bases, leaving 8 bases between them.

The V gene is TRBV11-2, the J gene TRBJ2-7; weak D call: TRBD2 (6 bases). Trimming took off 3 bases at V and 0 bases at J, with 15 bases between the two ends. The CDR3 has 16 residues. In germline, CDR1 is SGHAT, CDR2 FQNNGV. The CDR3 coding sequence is TGTGCCAGCAGCTTGATGTCCGGGACTGCCTCCTACGAGCAGTACTTC. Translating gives CASSLMSGTASYEQYF.

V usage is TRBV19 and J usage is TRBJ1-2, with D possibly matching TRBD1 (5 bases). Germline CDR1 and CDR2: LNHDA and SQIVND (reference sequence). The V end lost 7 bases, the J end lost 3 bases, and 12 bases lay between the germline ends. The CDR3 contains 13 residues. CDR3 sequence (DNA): TGTGCCAGTAAGCCAGGGTACGACTATGGCTACACCTTC. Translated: CASKPGYDYGYTF.

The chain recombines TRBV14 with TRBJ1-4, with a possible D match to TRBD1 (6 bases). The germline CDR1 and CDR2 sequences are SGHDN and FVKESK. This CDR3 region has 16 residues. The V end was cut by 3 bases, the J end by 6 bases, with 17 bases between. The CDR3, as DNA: TGTGCCAGCAGCCATCTCCTAGGGGGGCAGGATGAAAAACTGTTTTTT. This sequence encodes CASSHLLGGQDEKLFF.

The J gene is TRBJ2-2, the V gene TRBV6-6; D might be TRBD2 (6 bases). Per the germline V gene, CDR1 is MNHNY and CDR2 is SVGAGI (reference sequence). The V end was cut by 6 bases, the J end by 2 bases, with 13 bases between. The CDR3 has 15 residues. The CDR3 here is CASSQWGENTGELFF. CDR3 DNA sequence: TGTGCCAGCAGCCAGTGGGGGGAAAACACCGGGGAGCTGTTTTTT.

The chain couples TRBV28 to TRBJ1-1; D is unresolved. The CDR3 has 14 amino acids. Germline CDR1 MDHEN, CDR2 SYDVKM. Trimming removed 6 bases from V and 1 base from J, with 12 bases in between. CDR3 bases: TGTGCCAGCAGCCCCGGAGACTGGAACACTGAAGCTTTCTTT. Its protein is CASSPGDWNTEAFF.

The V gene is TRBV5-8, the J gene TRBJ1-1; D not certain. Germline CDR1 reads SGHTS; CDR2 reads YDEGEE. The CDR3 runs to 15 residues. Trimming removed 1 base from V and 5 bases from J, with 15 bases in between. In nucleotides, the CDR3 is TGTGCCAGCAGCTTGCAGCCGACCCCGGGGACTGAAGCTTTCTTT. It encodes CASSLQPTPGTEAFF.

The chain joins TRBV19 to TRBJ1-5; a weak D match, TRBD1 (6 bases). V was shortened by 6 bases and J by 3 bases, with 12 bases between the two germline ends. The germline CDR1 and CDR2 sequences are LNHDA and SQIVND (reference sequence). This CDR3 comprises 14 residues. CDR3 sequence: CASREGQFNQPQHF. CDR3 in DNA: TGTGCCAGTAGGGAAGGACAGTTCAATCAGCCCCAGCATTTT.

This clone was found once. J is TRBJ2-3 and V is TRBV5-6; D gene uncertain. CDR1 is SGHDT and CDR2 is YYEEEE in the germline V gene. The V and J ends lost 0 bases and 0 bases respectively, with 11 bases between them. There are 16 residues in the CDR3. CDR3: CASSLGAGISTDTQYF. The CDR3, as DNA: TGTGCCAGCAGCTTGGGGGCAGGCATTAGCACAGATACGCAGTATTTT.

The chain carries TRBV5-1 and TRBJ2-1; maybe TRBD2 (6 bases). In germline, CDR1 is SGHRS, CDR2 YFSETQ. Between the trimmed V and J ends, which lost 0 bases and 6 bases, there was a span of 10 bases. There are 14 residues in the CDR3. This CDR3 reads CASSLGDSINEQFF. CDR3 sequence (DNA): TGCGCCAGCAGCTTGGGGGACTCCATCAATGAGCAGTTCTTC. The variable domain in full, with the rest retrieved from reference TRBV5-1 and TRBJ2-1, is KAGVTQTPRYLIKTRGQQVTLSCSPISGHRSVSWYQQTPGQGLQFLFEYFSETQRNKGNFPGRFSGRQFSNSRSEMNVSTLELGDSALYLCASSLGDSINEQFFGPGTRLTVL.

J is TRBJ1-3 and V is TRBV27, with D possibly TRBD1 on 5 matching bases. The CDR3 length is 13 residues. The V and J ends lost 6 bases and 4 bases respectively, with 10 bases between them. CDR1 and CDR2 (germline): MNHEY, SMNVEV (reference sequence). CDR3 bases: TGTGCCAGCAGCGCAGGGTACGGAAACACCATATATTTT. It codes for CASSAGYGNTIYF.

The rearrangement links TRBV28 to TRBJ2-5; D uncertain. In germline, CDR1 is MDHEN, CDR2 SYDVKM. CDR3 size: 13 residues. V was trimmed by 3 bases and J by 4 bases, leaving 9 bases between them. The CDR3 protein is CASSFGTGETQYF. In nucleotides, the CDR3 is TGTGCCAGCAGTTTTGGTACGGGAGAGACCCAGTACTTC.